This TCR beta chain was observed in a study of CD8+ T cells in alopecia areata. Whole-study context: For the treated group, dosing was oral tofacitinib at 5 to 10 mg twice daily. Study findings and constraints: Expanded CD8+ clones among the top 100, as well as scalp clonality, were significantly decreased by tofacitinib. As there was one nonresponder, how baseline CD8+ expansion relates to response remains uncertain.

TCR sequencing used cDNA made by reverse transcription of extracted RNA. Measured with immunoSEQ multiplex PCR; TCRdb has only the in-frame clones, and not every one. The sample records 42,000 or so clones, over 85% being singletons. The treatment denotes: oral pan-JAK inhibitor, 5-10 mg twice daily. Concerning this clone: Its antigen is unidentified.

The CDR3 is 14 residues long. Deletions cut 7 bases from V and 3 bases from J, with 12 bases between. Looked up from germline, CDR1 is MNHEY and CDR2 is SMNVEV (reference sequence). The chain combines TRBV27 with TRBJ2-2, with D possibly matching TRBD2 (6 bases). This clonotype was sampled from a human donor with alopecia areata. Sequenced here: CD8+ T cells sorted from blood, sampled at week 24, from a patient treated with tofacitinib. The chain's CDR3 is CASISWGDTGELFF. The CDR3 DNA reads TGTGCCAGCATCTCGTGGGGGGACACCGGGGAGCTGTTTTTT.